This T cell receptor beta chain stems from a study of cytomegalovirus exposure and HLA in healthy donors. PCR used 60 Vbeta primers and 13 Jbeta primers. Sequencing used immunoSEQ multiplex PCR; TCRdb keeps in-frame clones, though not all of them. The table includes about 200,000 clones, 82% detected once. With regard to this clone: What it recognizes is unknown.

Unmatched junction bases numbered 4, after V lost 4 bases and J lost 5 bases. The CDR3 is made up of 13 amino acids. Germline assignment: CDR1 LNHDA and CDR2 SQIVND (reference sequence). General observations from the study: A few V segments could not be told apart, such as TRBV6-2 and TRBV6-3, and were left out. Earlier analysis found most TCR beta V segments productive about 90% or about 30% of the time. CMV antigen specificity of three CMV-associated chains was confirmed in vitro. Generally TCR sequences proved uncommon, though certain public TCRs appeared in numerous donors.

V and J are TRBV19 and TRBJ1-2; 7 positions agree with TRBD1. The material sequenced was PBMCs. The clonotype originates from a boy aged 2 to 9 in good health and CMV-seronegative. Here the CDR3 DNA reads TGTGCCAGTAGTAGGGACAGTTTTTATGGCTACACCTTC. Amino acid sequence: CASSRDSFYGYTF.